The clone carrying this T cell receptor (beta chain) is deemed medium-sized (0.01 to 0.1%). What it binds is not known. Read coverage stops 3 residues before the CDR3 terminus; the germline J gene supplies the remainder. The source of the sample is a study of T cell clonality in common variable immunodeficiency. V was clipped by 1 base and J by 0 bases; unmatched bases: 2. The CDR3 consists of 15 residues. The germline CDR1 and CDR2 sequences are SGHRS and YFSETQ. Study-wide results and caveats: TCRbeta clonality was increased in CVID versus healthy controls. Shared TCRbeta clones were fewer between CVID subjects than controls. Fewer deletions and N-nucleotide insertions were reportedly seen in common variable immunodeficiency TCR beta sequences.

Reduced serum IgG, IgA and/or IgM plus specific antibody deficiency defined CVID. Of CVID subjects, 15 were female and around 27 male, mean age about 40. The method was immunoSEQ multiplex PCR; TCRdb's version includes in-frame clones alone and lacks a portion of them. Captured here are 7,000 to 9,500 clones, none seen once; the top ten comprise less than 4.5%. Sequencing used peripheral blood mononuclear cells. The gene calls are TRBV5-1 and TRBJ1-1, with 8 bases identical to TRBD1. This TCR derives from a human donor with common variable immunodeficiency. The CDR3 reads CASSLTGGMNTEAFF. CDR3 bases read: TGCGCCAGCAGCTTGACAGGGGGGATGAACACTGAA.